These 13 T cell receptor beta chains originate from one sample sequenced in a study of T cell responses to AZD1222 COVID-19 vaccine. The data were produced by immunoSEQ multiplex PCR, yet TCRdb's version contains in-frame clones alone and is incomplete. Of about 67,000 clones in the sample, roughly 80% were seen once. The sample in question was peripheral blood, obtained on day 0 of AZD1222 vaccination. These receptors came from an adult in good health.

The chain joins TRBV6-2 or TRBV6-3 to TRBJ1-5; 8 bases are shared with TRBD1. After removal of 5 bases from V and 7 bases from J, the junction contained 13 bases not matched to a gene. CDR3 length equals 16 residues. The germline V gene encodes CDR1 MNHEY and CDR2 SVGEGT. The CDR3 is CASSPPTDREDQPQHF. CDR3 sequence (DNA): TGTGCCAGCAGTCCCCCCACGGACAGGGAGGACCAGCCCCAGCATTTT.

The chain joins TRBV5-1 to TRBJ1-6, with 10 bases lining up with TRBD1. The germline V gene encodes CDR1 SGHRS and CDR2 YFSETQ. J gave up 2 bases and V 4 bases, and 6 bases lay outside the gene matches. This CDR3 is 17 amino acids long. The CDR3 nucleotides are TGCGCCAGCAGCCCCGGGGACAGGGGCCCCTATAATTCACCCCTCCACTTT. Protein: CASSPGDRGPYNSPLHF.

This chain connects TRBV3-1 (or the pseudogene TRBV3-2) to TRBJ2-1; 14 nucleotides line up with TRBD2. The CDR3 has 16 residues. CDR1 is LGHDT, CDR2 YNNKEL, per germline (reference sequence). With 4 bases clipped from V and 6 bases from J, the junction kept 5 bases outside the gene matches. The CDR3 DNA reads TGTGCCAGCAGCCGGGGACTAGCGGGAGCCTCCAATGAGCAGTTCTTC. Amino acids: CASSRGLAGASNEQFF.

This chain uses TRBV6-2 or TRBV6-3 with TRBJ1-6, with a tentative D call TRBD1 (5 bases). This CDR3 is 15 amino acids long. The V end was cut by 2 bases, the J end by 7 bases, with 12 bases between. The germline V gene has CDR1 MNHEY and CDR2 SVGEGT. The CDR3 sequence is CASSYRGPGNSPLHF. CDR3 in DNA: TGTGCCAGCAGTTACAGGGGACCGGGAAATTCACCCCTCCACTTT.

The chain combines TRBV16 with TRBJ1-5, with D hard to call. The V gene's germline CDR1 is KGHSY and CDR2 FQNENV. This CDR3 comprises 14 residues. Trimming left V 0 bases short and J 7 bases short, with 10 bases between. The CDR3 DNA is TGTGCCAGCAGCCAATCGGGTGGAGAGCAGCCCCAGCATTTT. This translates into CASSQSGGEQPQHF.

V and J are TRBV21-1 and TRBJ2-7. TRBV21-1 is a pseudogene segment. The CDR3 is 12 residues long. The chain's CDR3 is CASKSGTHEQYF. The CDR3 DNA is TGTGCCAGCAAGTCCGGGACCCACGAGCAGTACTTC.

The chain employs TRBV20-1 and TRBJ2-4; no firm D call. Germline V gene lookup returns CDR1 DFQATT and CDR2 SNEGSKA (reference sequence). The CDR3 runs 14 residues. V was trimmed by 3 bases and J by 7 bases, leaving 16 bases between them. The CDR3 sequence is CSASDGPGRNIQYF. The CDR3 DNA reads TGCAGTGCTAGTGACGGACCGGGCAGGAACATTCAGTACTTC.

The CDR3 region has the DNA TGTGCCAGCTCACCAGAGGGGAAACAGCCCCAGCATTTT. Translated, it gives CASSPEGKQPQHF. This chain links TRBV18 with TRBJ1-5; weak D call: TRBD1 (5 bases). The CDR3 length is 13 residues. Trimming left V 2 bases short and J 7 bases short, with 9 bases between. From germline, CDR1 is KGHSH and CDR2 LQKENI.

The count of this clone is one. The J gene is TRBJ2-2, the V gene TRBV9, with TRBD2 as a possible D gene (5 bases). V was shortened by 2 bases and J by 6 bases, with 14 bases between the two germline ends. The CDR3 has 15 residues. Germline CDR1 and CDR2: SGDLS and YYNGEE. DNA for the CDR3: TGTGCCAGCAGCGTCCGCCCCGACGGGGCCGGGGAGCTGTTTTTT. It specifies CASSVRPDGAGELFF. Based on the CDR3 plus reference TRBV9 and TRBJ2-2, the full variable domain is DSGVTQTPKHLITATGQRVTLRCSPRSGDLSVYWYQQSLDQGLQFLIQYYNGEERAKGNILERFSAQQFPDLHSELNLSSLELGDSALYFCASSVRPDGAGELFFGEGSRLTVL.

The CDR3 region has the DNA TGTGCCAGCTCACTCGGACAGGCCCTAGCTGAAGCTTTCTTT. It yields the protein CASSLGQALAEAFF. The gene calls are TRBV18 and TRBJ1-1, with 7 bases aligning to TRBD1. This CDR3 is built from 14 residues. Germline V gives CDR1 KGHSH, CDR2 LQKENI. V was clipped by 4 bases and J by 6 bases; unmatched bases: 8.

The rearrangement links TRBV18 to TRBJ2-2; 8 bases are a match to TRBD1. CDR1 and CDR2 from the germline V gene are KGHSH and LQKENI. The trim removed 2 bases at V and 7 bases at J, leaving 6 bases unmatched. This CDR3 has 15 amino acids. The CDR3 here is CASSPVRGPGGELFF. In nucleotides, the CDR3 is TGTGCCAGCTCACCAGTCAGGGGGCCCGGCGGGGAGCTGTTTTTT.

The rearrangement links TRBV7-3 to TRBJ1-1; D is ambiguous. Trimming stripped 1 base from V and 3 bases from J, with 3 bases between. The CDR3 length is 12 residues. Germline lookup yields CDR1 SGHTA and CDR2 FQGTGA. CDR3 residues: CASSLSHTEAFF. In DNA, the CDR3 is TGTGCCAGCAGCTTAAGTCACACTGAAGCTTTCTTT.

The genes are TRBV10-3 and TRBJ1-2; 10 positions agree with TRBD1. This CDR3 contains 13 residues. The germline gives CDR1 ENHRY, CDR2 SYGVKD. Trimming cost V 4 bases and J 5 bases; bases outside gene matches: 1. Here the CDR3 reads CAISVGQGYGYTF. CDR3 bases: TGTGCCATCAGTGTGGGACAGGGGTATGGCTACACCTTC.